These T cell receptor beta chains were read from a single sample in a study of Graves' ophthalmopathy and Graves' hyperthyroidism. One entry per CDR3 protein results from TCRdb running MiXCR on the multiplex PCR reads. The table lists more than 150,000 distinct CDR3 sequences, about 40% of them singletons, with around 5.5% in the top ten. Material: peripheral blood. Every receptor here comes from a woman in her forties with Graves' ophthalmopathy. CDR3s include the opening cysteine and the closing phenylalanine or tryptophan. The order of the fields is J gene, V gene, CDR3 protein.

J: TRBJ1-5; V: TRBV12-3/TRBV12-4; CDR3: CASSRPGTGGNQPQHF
J: TRBJ2-3; V: TRBV10-2; CDR3: CASRLAGIRGDTQYF
J: TRBJ2-7; V: TRBV29-1; CDR3: CSVEGGDYEQYF
J: TRBJ1-5; V: TRBV6-5; CDR3: CASSSGILNQPQHF
J: TRBJ2-7; V: TRBV6-2/TRBV6-3; CDR3: CASSFIQVAREQYF
J: TRBJ1-2; V: TRBV6-5; CDR3: CASSYSRRGGGYTF
J: TRBJ2-2; V: TRBV18; CDR3: CASSGTDPGNAGELFF
J: TRBJ1-5; V: TRBV20-1; CDR3: CSASDLISNQPQHF
J: TRBJ1-1; V: TRBV29-1; CDR3: CSVEDNPRKQMAEAFF
J: TRBJ2-5; V: TRBV4-2; CDR3: CASSQGVGETQYF
J: TRBJ2-2; V: TRBV28; CDR3: CASTLGGGPTGELFF
J: TRBJ1-5; V: TRBV28; CDR3: CASSPGQGSYQPQHF
J: TRBJ1-1; V: TRBV6-2/TRBV6-3; CDR3: CASSYSVSRTGRNEAFF
J: TRBJ2-5; V: TRBV28; CDR3: CASRGASGTGKETQYF
J: TRBJ2-7; V: TRBV2; CDR3: CASPPRQGVHEQYF
J: TRBJ2-5; V: TRBV28; CDR3: CASSSLAGGMETQYF
J: TRBJ1-1; V: TRBV13; CDR3: CASSTTGGANTEAFF
J: TRBJ1-1; V: TRBV18; CDR3: CASFTNLDTEAFF
J: TRBJ1-1; V: TRBV11-2; CDR3: CASSPRGALMNTEAFF
J: TRBJ1-2; V: TRBV28; CDR3: CATMRTANYGYTF